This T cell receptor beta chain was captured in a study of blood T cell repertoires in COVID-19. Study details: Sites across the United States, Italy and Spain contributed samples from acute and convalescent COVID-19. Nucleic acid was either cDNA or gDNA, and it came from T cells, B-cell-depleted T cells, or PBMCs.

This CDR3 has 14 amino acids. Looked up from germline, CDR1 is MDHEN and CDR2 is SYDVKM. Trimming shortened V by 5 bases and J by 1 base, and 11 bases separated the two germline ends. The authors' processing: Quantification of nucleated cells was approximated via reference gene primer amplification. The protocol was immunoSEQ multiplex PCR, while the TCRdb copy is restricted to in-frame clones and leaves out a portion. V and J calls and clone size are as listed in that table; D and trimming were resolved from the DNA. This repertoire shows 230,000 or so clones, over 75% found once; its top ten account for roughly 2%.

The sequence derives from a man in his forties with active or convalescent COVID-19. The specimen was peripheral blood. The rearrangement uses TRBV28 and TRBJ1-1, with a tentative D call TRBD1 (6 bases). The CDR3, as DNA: TGTGCCAGCAGTCCTGGACAGACGAACACTGAAGCTTTCTTT. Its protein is CASSPGQTNTEAFF.